One sample yielded the 19 T cell receptor beta chains listed below, sequenced in a study of T cells in Graves' hyperthyroidism and ophthalmopathy (dated by TCRdb to between 2019 and 2020). Receptor amplification or capture employed multiplex PCR. Sequencing used an Illumina HiSeq 2000. Amplification of TCR beta CDR3 regions was carried out from RNA transcripts. The first round of RT-PCR for the TCR CDR3 was performed with the HTBI primer set and the Qiagen OneStep RT-PCR kit. TCRdb reprocessed the public reads (quality trimming at Q25 with fastp, clone calling with MiXCR) and kept in-frame beta chains. A single entry per CDR3 protein holds the most common genes and DNA from its merged rows. The table for this sample lists about 640,000 distinct CDR3 sequences; more than 20% of them were counted only once. The top ten clones comprise about 35% of the sample. Sequenced: blood. These receptors originate from a man aged 25 to 45 with Graves' ophthalmopathy.

This clonotype was seen many times. V and J are TRBV29-1 and TRBJ1-1, with a possible D match to TRBD1 (5 bases). V was trimmed by 6 bases and J by 1 base, leaving 12 bases between them. This CDR3 comprises 13 residues. Germline loops: CDR1 SQVTM, CDR2 ANQGSEA. The CDR3 DNA reads TGCAGCGTGAAATTGACAGAGAACACTGAAGCTTTCTTT. As protein: CSVKLTENTEAFF.

This clonotype occurred a few times. This chain uses TRBV12-3 or TRBV12-4 with TRBJ1-3; TRBD1 might be the D (5 bases). The CDR3 spans 16 residues. V was shortened by 8 bases and J by 3 bases, with 20 bases between the two germline ends. Here the CDR3 reads CASGEVAGDHGNTIYF. The DNA for the CDR3 is TGTGCCAGCGGTGAAGTGGCGGGGGACCATGGAAACACCATATATTTT.

The rearrangement uses TRBV7-9 and TRBJ2-2; tentative D call: TRBD1 (5 bases). V was shortened by 1 base and J by 6 bases, with 12 bases between the two germline ends. The CDR3 has 15 residues. Per the germline V gene, CDR1 is SEHNR and CDR2 is FQNEAQ (reference sequence). The CDR3: CASSLGTRRPGELFF. The DNA for the CDR3 is TGTGCCAGCAGCTTAGGGACAAGAAGGCCCGGGGAGCTGTTTTTT. The full variable domain, rest sourced from reference TRBV7-9 and TRBJ2-2, is DTGVSQNPRHKITKRGQNVTFRCDPISEHNRLYWYRQTLGQGPEFLTYFQNEAQLEKSRLLSDRFSAERPKGSFSTLEIQRTEQGDSAMYLCASSLGTRRPGELFFGEGSRLTVL.

The chain uses TRBV19 and TRBJ2-7, with TRBD2 as a possible D gene (6 bases). From germline, CDR1 is LNHDA and CDR2 SQIVND (reference sequence). The V end lost 3 bases, the J end lost 3 bases, and 6 bases lay between the germline ends. CDR3 length: 12 amino acids. As DNA, the CDR3 is TGTGCCAGTAGTATGGAGGGCTACGAGCAGTACTTC. It translates to CASSMEGYEQYF.

The genes are TRBV24-1 and TRBJ2-2, with D perhaps matching TRBD1 (5 bases). The CDR3 runs to 14 residues. The V gene's germline CDR1 is KGHDR and CDR2 SFDVKD. Trimming cost V 4 bases and J 6 bases, with 11 bases left between them. Written as DNA, the CDR3 is TGTGCCACCAGTGACCTTCCAGGGTCCGGGGAGCTGTTTTTT. Its protein product is CATSDLPGSGELFF.

Remarks on this clonotype: One junction end disagrees with the germline gene, perhaps due to a read error. The CDR3 loop is CASNLEPGRAEQYF. CDR3 sequence (DNA): TGCGCCAGCAACTTGGAGCCGGGCCGGGCCGAGCAGTACTTC. V and J are TRBV5-1 and TRBJ2-7; no firm D call. CDR1 and CDR2 (germline): SGHRS, YFSETQ. The CDR3 has 14 residues.

This clonotype was detected a few times. The V and J genes are TRBV4-3 and TRBJ1-2; TRBD1 agrees at 9 bases. The CDR3 runs 15 residues. V gave up 0 bases and J gave up 7 bases; unmatched junction bases: 6. Germline V lookup: CDR1 LGHNA, CDR2 YSLEER. The CDR3 is CASSQDDGTGSGYTF. The CDR3, as DNA: TGCGCCAGCAGCCAAGATGATGGGACAGGGAGTGGCTACACCTTC.

This clonotype was seen only a few times. This chain uses TRBV7-3 with TRBJ1-6; D unresolved. Between the trimmed V and J ends, which lost 5 bases and 7 bases, there was a span of 9 bases. The CDR3 is 13 amino acids. CDR1 is SGHTA and CDR2 is FQGTGA in the germline V gene. CDR3 DNA sequence: TGTGCCAGCAGCAGGACCAACAATTCACCCCTCCACTTT. It translates to CASSRTNNSPLHF.

In its sample, this clonotype was seen a few times. This rearrangement joins TRBV9 to TRBJ2-7, with D perhaps being TRBD1 or TRBD2 (7 bases each). In germline, CDR1 is SGDLS, CDR2 YYNGEE. This CDR3 comprises 16 residues. V lost 3 bases, J lost 0 bases, and 16 bases lay in between. In DNA, the CDR3 is TGTGCCAGCAGCGCGGGAGGAGGGGGCTCCTCCTACGAGCAGTACTTC. It is translated as CASSAGGGGSSYEQYF.

This clonotype has only a few counts. V and J are TRBV18 and TRBJ1-6; D is possibly TRBD1 (5 bases). The germline V gene has CDR1 KGHSH and CDR2 LQKENI. The CDR3 contains 15 residues. V dropped 3 bases and J dropped 7 bases, with 13 bases sitting between them. The CDR3 region is CASSPPGEGNSPLHF. The CDR3 DNA follows: TGTGCCAGCTCACCGCCGGGGGAGGGCAATTCACCCCTCCACTTT.

This clonotype occurred many times. The chain recombines TRBV18 with TRBJ1-1; no clear D. This CDR3 has 12 amino acids. Trimming removed 10 bases from V and 0 bases from J, with 9 bases in between. From germline, CDR1 is KGHSH and CDR2 LQKENI. DNA for the CDR3: TGTGCCACCACCCATTTGAACACTGAAGCTTTCTTT. Translated, it gives CATTHLNTEAFF.

This clonotype was seen only a few times. The V and J genes are TRBV20-1 and TRBJ2-7; the D is unclear. The V end was cut by 1 base, the J end by 2 bases, with 18 bases between. The CDR3 is 16 amino acids. Germline values: CDR1 DFQATT, CDR2 SNEGSKA (reference sequence). DNA of the CDR3: TGCAGTGCTAGAGGGGTTGGCTCAGACCGAACCTACGAGCAGTACTTC. It translates to CSARGVGSDRTYEQYF.

The J gene is TRBJ2-7, the V gene TRBV13, with D perhaps TRBD2 (7 bases). Per the germline V gene, CDR1 is PRHDT and CDR2 is FYEKMQ (reference sequence). V gave up 5 bases and J gave up 0 bases, with 17 bases separating them. The CDR3 runs to 16 residues. CDR3 loop: CASSRGSSGSSYEQYF. The DNA of the CDR3 is TGTGCCAGCAGCAGGGGGTCTAGCGGTAGCTCCTACGAGCAGTACTTC.

This clonotype was counted many times. V gene TRBV11-3 combines with J gene TRBJ2-7; TRBD1 aligns across 7 bases. The CDR3 contains 13 residues. Germline lookup yields CDR1 SGHNT and CDR2 YENEEA. V dropped 3 bases and J dropped 6; count of bases not matched to a gene: 5. This CDR3 reads CASSFGTVGEQYF. The CDR3 region has the DNA TGTGCCAGCAGCTTTGGGACAGTCGGCGAGCAGTACTTC. Using reference TRBV11-3 and TRBJ2-7 for the parts outside the CDR3, the full variable domain is EAGVVQSPRYKIIEKKQPVAFWCNPISGHNTLYWYLQNLGQGPELLIRYENEEAVDDSQLPKDRFSAERLKGVDSTLKIQPAELGDSAVYLCASSFGTVGEQYFGPGTRLTVT.

This clonotype was recorded many times. V is TRBV7-3 and J is TRBJ2-3, with 8 bases aligning to TRBD2. Per the germline V gene, CDR1 is SGHTA and CDR2 is FQGTGA. The CDR3 totals 13 residues. Trimming removed 5 bases from V and 4 bases from J; junction bases left unmatched: 2. In nucleotides, the CDR3 is TGTGCCAGCAGCACACTAGCGGCAGATACGCAGTATTTT. Protein sequence: CASSTLAADTQYF.

This clonotype has a single count. This chain links TRBV20-1 with TRBJ2-5; D gene uncertain. The CDR3 has 11 residues. Germline values: CDR1 DFQATT, CDR2 SNEGSKA (reference sequence). The CDR3 nucleotides read TGCAGCGGACGGTTAGAGTTGACCCAGTACTTC. Its protein product is CSGRLELTQYF.

This clonotype was recorded at least ten times. A read error may produce the germline difference seen at one junction end. The chain joins TRBV6-1 to TRBJ1-6; TRBD1 matches 7 bases. The CDR3 spans 14 residues. CDR1 and CDR2 from the germline V gene are MNHNS and SASEGT. CDR3 in amino acids: CASTLTGPSSPLHF. The CDR3, as DNA: TGTGCTAGCACCCTGACAGGGCCGAGCTCACCCCTCCACTTT.

In its sample, this clonotype was seen many times. The chain is built from TRBV5-1 and TRBJ2-1; D is ambiguous. Germline V gene data show CDR1 as SGHRS and CDR2 as YFSETQ. V was pared by 3 bases and J by 2 bases, with 12 bases between. The CDR3 consists of 15 residues. Here the CDR3 reads CASSSSTGAYNEQFF. The DNA of the CDR3 is TGCGCCAGCAGCTCCTCGACCGGCGCCTACAATGAGCAGTTCTTC.

V is TRBV25-1 and J is TRBJ2-5; D remains ambiguous. Germline V gives CDR1 MGHDK, CDR2 SYGVNS. The germline V and J ends were trimmed by 4 bases and 4 bases, with 10 bases remaining between them. The CDR3 runs to 13 residues. The CDR3 sequence is CASSGELGETQYF. The DNA for the CDR3 is TGTGCCAGCAGTGGGGAATTGGGAGAGACCCAGTACTTC.